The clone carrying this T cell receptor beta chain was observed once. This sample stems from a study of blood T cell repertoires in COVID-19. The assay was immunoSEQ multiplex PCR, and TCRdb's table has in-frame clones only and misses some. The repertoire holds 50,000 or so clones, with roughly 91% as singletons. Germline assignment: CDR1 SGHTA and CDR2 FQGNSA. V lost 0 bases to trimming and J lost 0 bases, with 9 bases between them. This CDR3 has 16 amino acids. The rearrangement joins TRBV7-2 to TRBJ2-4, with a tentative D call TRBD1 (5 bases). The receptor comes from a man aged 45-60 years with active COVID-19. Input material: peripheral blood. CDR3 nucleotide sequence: TGTGCCAGCAGCTTAGCACCCAGGGCAGCCAAAAACATTCAGTACTTC. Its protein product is CASSLAPRAAKNIQYF.